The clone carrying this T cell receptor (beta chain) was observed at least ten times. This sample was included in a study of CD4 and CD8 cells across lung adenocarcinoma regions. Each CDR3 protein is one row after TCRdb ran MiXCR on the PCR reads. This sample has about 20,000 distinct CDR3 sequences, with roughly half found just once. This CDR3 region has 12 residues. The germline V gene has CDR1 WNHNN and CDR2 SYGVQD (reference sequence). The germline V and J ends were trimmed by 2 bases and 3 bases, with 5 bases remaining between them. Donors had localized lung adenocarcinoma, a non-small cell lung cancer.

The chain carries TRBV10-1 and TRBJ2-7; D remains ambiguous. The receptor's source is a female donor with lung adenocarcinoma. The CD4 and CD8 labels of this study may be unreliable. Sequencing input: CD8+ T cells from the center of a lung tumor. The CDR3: CASSESFYEQYF. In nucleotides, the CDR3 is TGCGCCAGCAGTGAGAGTTTCTACGAGCAGTACTTC.